This is a list of T cell receptor beta chains from one sample in a study of CD8 T cells in Susac syndrome. MiXCR was run by TCRdb on the immunoSEQ multiplex PCR reads, yielding one entry per CDR3 protein. The sample lists about 120,000 distinct CDR3 sequences; 96% were seen once. Sequencing was done on a sample of CD4+ T cells from PBMCs. These receptors were obtained from a human donor with Susac syndrome. CDR3s include the opening cysteine and the closing phenylalanine or tryptophan. A D gene is named only where the DNA matches it firmly.

cdr3_aa | cdr3_nt | d_call | j_call | v_call
CASSPGTATDTQYF | TGCGCCAGCAGCCCTGGGACAGCCACAGATACGCAGTATTTT | TRBD1 | TRBJ2-3 | TRBV5-1
CASSYGTGLGYTF | TGTGCCAGCAGTTACGGGACAGGGTTGGGCTACACCTTC | TRBD1 | TRBJ1-2 | TRBV6-5
CATKEGVGYNEQFF | TGTGCCACCAAGGAGGGTGTAGGGTACAATGAGCAGTTCTTC | NA | TRBJ2-1 | TRBV25-1
CAWSVQLAGGDTQYF | TGTGCCTGGAGTGTACAACTAGCGGGAGGGGATACGCAGTATTTT | TRBD2 | TRBJ2-3 | TRBV30
CASNQVGRTEAFF | TGTGCCAGCAACCAAGTAGGAAGGACTGAAGCTTTCTTT | NA | TRBJ1-1 | TRBV13
CASSDRSRSPPYGYTF | TGTGCCAGCAGTGATAGGAGTCGCAGCCCTCCCTATGGCTACACCTTC | NA | TRBJ1-2 | TRBV2
CASSLQSGGYNEQFF | TGTGCCAGCAGTCTTCAGAGCGGGGGCTACAATGAGCAGTTCTTC | TRBD2 | TRBJ2-1 | TRBV12-3/TRBV12-4
CSVGDRGRYEQYF | TGCAGCGTAGGCGACAGGGGGAGGTACGAGCAGTACTTC | TRBD1 | TRBJ2-7 | TRBV29-1
CASSSLSREGRYEQYF | TGTGCCAGCAGTTCCCTGTCGCGGGAGGGCCGCTACGAGCAGTACTTC | TRBD2 | TRBJ2-7 | TRBV28
CSVGGPTLGQFF | TGCAGCGTTGGCGGACCAACCCTAGGGCAGTTCTTC | NA | TRBJ2-1 | TRBV29-1